What follows are 21 T cell receptor beta chains derived from one specimen sequenced in a study of blood T cell repertoires in COVID-19 (dated by TCRdb to 2018 to 2020). The protocol used for the library was the immunoSEQ multiplex PCR assay. TCRdb carries this immuneACCESS record with in-frame sequences only. Its versions omit some clonotypes, under half of them owing to an unresolved V gene in the studies checked, with the rest unexplained. Here the sample has about 66,000 clones; around nine tenths occur a single time. The ten largest make up approximately 3.6% of the sample. Material for sequencing was peripheral blood. The origin of the receptors is a man aged 70-80 years with acute or convalescent COVID-19.

The V call is TRBV7-3, the J call TRBJ2-6, with D uncertain. Germline V gene data show CDR1 as SGHTA and CDR2 as FQGTGA. The CDR3 spans 15 residues. V gave up 8 bases and J gave up 2 bases, with 13 bases separating them. The CDR3 DNA follows: TGTGCCAGCTCAACAGACCACCCTGGGGCCAACGTCCTGACTTTC. This translates into CASSTDHPGANVLTF.

V gene TRBV7-7 combines with J gene TRBJ2-5; D call uncertain. In germline, CDR1 is SSHAT, CDR2 FNYEAQ (reference sequence). The V end lost 0 bases, the J end lost 4 bases, and 12 bases lay between the germline ends. The CDR3 totals 15 residues. This CDR3 reads CASSLAGPNGETQYF. The CDR3 nucleotides read TGTGCCAGCAGCTTAGCGGGCCCGAACGGAGAGACCCAGTACTTC.

J is TRBJ2-7 and V is TRBV3-1 (or the pseudogene TRBV3-2), with 9 bases aligning to TRBD1. Germline lookup yields CDR1 LGHDT and CDR2 YNNKEL (reference sequence). The CDR3 runs 13 residues. Germline trimming cut 5 bases from V and 3 bases from J; bases unmatched to any gene: 2. In DNA, the CDR3 is TGTGCCAGCAGCTGGGACAGGGACTACGAGCAGTACTTC. Its protein product is CASSWDRDYEQYF.

The chain combines TRBV12-5 with TRBJ1-6; tentative D call: TRBD1 (5 bases). Germline V CDR1 and CDR2: LGHNT, FRNRAP. V lost 6 bases and J 6 bases, leaving 15 bases between the germline ends. The CDR3 runs to 15 residues. The CDR3 is CASGPFGQGNSPLHF. CDR3 coding DNA: TGTGCTAGTGGGCCCTTCGGCCAGGGTAATTCACCCCTCCACTTT.

The chain links TRBV4-2 to TRBJ2-5, with 7 nucleotides matching TRBD2. CDR3 length: 13 amino acids. V shed 4 bases, J shed 5 bases, and the junction held 4 bases outside the gene matches. Germline V lookup: CDR1 LGHNA, CDR2 YNFKEQ. The CDR3 loop is CASSLVGGETQYF. Written as DNA, the CDR3 is TGTGCCAGCAGCCTCGTGGGGGGGGAGACCCAGTACTTC.

The chain is built from TRBV7-2 and TRBJ2-3; D is ambiguous. Between the trimmed V and J ends, which lost 0 bases and 0 bases, there was a span of 10 bases. The germline gives CDR1 SGHTA, CDR2 FQGNSA. The CDR3 spans 16 residues. CDR3 nucleotides: TGTGCCAGCAGCTTAGCGCCGACTTCCAGCACAGATACGCAGTATTTT. Its protein product is CASSLAPTSSTDTQYF.

V usage is TRBV6-5 and J usage is TRBJ1-1; perhaps TRBD1 as D (5 bases). This CDR3 is built from 14 residues. Trimming removed 2 bases at V and 3 bases at J, with 10 bases between. Germline V gene data show CDR1 as MNHEY and CDR2 as SVGAGI. The DNA of the CDR3 is TGTGCCAGCAGTTACCAGGGTAGATACACTGAAGCTTTCTTT. Translation: CASSYQGRYTEAFF.

The CDR3 loop reads CAWSPGGLRSYNSPLHF. In nucleotides, the CDR3 is TGTGCCTGGAGCCCGGGAGGCCTACGCTCCTATAATTCACCCCTCCACTTT. This chain links TRBV30 with TRBJ1-6; no clear D gene. This CDR3 comprises 17 residues. Germline assignment: CDR1 GTSNPN and CDR2 SVGIG (reference sequence). V shed 3 bases and J shed 0 bases, with 15 bases lying between them.

This clone was found a few times. This chain uses TRBV30 with TRBJ1-6, with 8 bases that match TRBD1. The CDR3 sequence is 16 residues long. J gave up 7 bases and V 1 base, and 9 bases lay outside the gene matches. Germline-derived CDR1 and CDR2 are GTSNPN and SVGIG (reference sequence). DNA for the CDR3: TGTGCCTGGAGTGGCGGTTGGACAGGGCGAAATTCACCCCTCCACTTT. As protein: CAWSGGWTGRNSPLHF.

The V gene is TRBV9, the J gene TRBJ2-5, with 11 bases fitting TRBD2. CDR1 SGDLS and CDR2 YYNGEE come from the germline V gene. V shed 2 bases, J shed 2 bases, and the junction held 8 bases outside the gene matches. The CDR3 has 17 amino acids. CDR3 amino acids: CASSVGLAGTMQETQYF. In DNA, the CDR3 is TGTGCCAGCAGCGTTGGACTAGCGGGCACAATGCAAGAGACCCAGTACTTC.

The rearrangement joins TRBV27 to TRBJ1-1; 8 nucleotides agree with TRBD1. The CDR3 extends over 14 amino acids. The trim removed 6 bases at V and 4 bases at J, leaving 7 bases unmatched. Germline assignment: CDR1 MNHEY and CDR2 SMNVEV (reference sequence). CDR3 residues: CASSWGRGPTEAFF. DNA of the CDR3: TGTGCCAGCAGCTGGGGCAGGGGGCCCACTGAAGCTTTCTTT.

V gene TRBV19 combines with J gene TRBJ1-2; 11 nucleotides agree with TRBD1. With 3 bases clipped from V and 4 bases from J, the junction kept 7 bases outside the gene matches. The CDR3 runs to 16 residues. The germline gives CDR1 LNHDA, CDR2 SQIVND (reference sequence). The CDR3 is CASSISGQGAVYGYTF. In DNA form, the CDR3 reads TGTGCCAGTAGTATCTCCGGACAGGGGGCGGTCTATGGCTACACCTTC.

The rearrangement uses TRBV18 and TRBJ1-6; D unresolved. Trimming cost V 2 bases and J 7 bases, with 9 bases left between them. Looked up from germline, CDR1 is KGHSH and CDR2 is LQKENI. The CDR3 is 14 amino acids. Here the CDR3 DNA reads TGTGCCAGCTCACCAACCGACGGGAATTCACCCCTCCACTTT. Translated, it gives CASSPTDGNSPLHF.

The rearrangement links TRBV9 to TRBJ2-3, with no clear D. The CDR3 spans 15 residues. CDR1 and CDR2 from the germline V gene are SGDLS and YYNGEE. V was clipped by 3 bases and J by 4 bases, with 15 bases between them. CDR3 region: CASSAFDRSADTQYF. Here the CDR3 DNA reads TGTGCCAGCAGCGCCTTCGACCGCAGCGCAGATACGCAGTATTTT.

This clone has just one count. The chain has TRBV9 and TRBJ2-3, with TRBD2 identical over 13 bases. V gave up 0 bases and J gave up 4 bases; unmatched junction bases: 5. CDR1 and CDR2 (germline): SGDLS, YYNGEE. This CDR3 is built from 17 residues. The CDR3 here is CASSVGGLAGIADTQYF. The CDR3, as DNA: TGTGCCAGCAGCGTAGGGGGACTAGCGGGGATCGCAGATACGCAGTATTTT.

The J gene is TRBJ1-2, the V gene TRBV19; D gene unclear. CDR1 is LNHDA, CDR2 SQIVND, per germline (reference sequence). The CDR3 has 14 amino acids. Trimming stripped 4 bases from V and 5 bases from J, with 14 bases between. CDR3 DNA sequence: TGTGCCAGTAGTAGAGGGATCCCGAGGTATGGCTACACCTTC. Amino acid sequence: CASSRGIPRYGYTF.

The chain is built from TRBV11-2 and TRBJ1-1; TRBD1 matches at 7 bases. This CDR3 spans 13 amino acids. Unmatched junction bases numbered 3, after V lost 5 bases and J lost 3 bases. Per germline, CDR1 SGHAT and CDR2 FQNNGV. As DNA, the CDR3 is TGTGCCAGCAGCGTACAGGGGTACACTGAAGCTTTCTTT. It encodes CASSVQGYTEAFF. Full variable domain (remainder filled in from reference TRBV11-2 and TRBJ1-1): EAGVAQSPRYKIIEKRQSVAFWCNPISGHATLYWYQQILGQGPKLLIQFQNNGVVDDSQLPKDRFSAERLKGVDSTLKIQPAKLEDSAVYLCASSVQGYTEAFFGQGTRLTVV.

The genes are TRBV19 and TRBJ1-1, with D possibly being TRBD1 (5 bases). The CDR3 covers 15 residues. Germline CDR1 reads LNHDA; CDR2 reads SQIVND (reference sequence). Trimming stripped 0 bases from V and 0 bases from J, with 8 bases between. CDR3 coding DNA: TGTGCCAGTAGTATAGACAGGGTACTGAACACTGAAGCTTTCTTT. It codes for CASSIDRVLNTEAFF.

V usage is TRBV7-8 and J usage is TRBJ1-2; D is possibly TRBD1 (6 bases). Germline V lookup: CDR1 SGHVS, CDR2 FQNEAQ. The CDR3 runs 13 residues. V dropped 4 bases and J dropped 6 bases, with 12 bases sitting between them. CDR3 sequence: CASSSGAGDGYTF. For the CDR3, the DNA is TGTGCCAGCAGCTCCGGAGCAGGGGATGGCTACACCTTC.

The rearrangement joins TRBV6-1 to TRBJ2-6; 7 bases line up with TRBD1. Losses at the gene ends were 3 bases for V and 3 bases for J; bases not matched to a gene: 5. The germline V gene encodes CDR1 MNHNS and CDR2 SASEGT. The CDR3 totals 16 residues. The CDR3 sequence: CASSDMRTGGANVLTF. The CDR3 DNA follows: TGTGCCAGCAGTGACATGAGGACAGGTGGGGCCAACGTCCTGACTTTC.

The chain has TRBV7-8 and TRBJ2-1; no definite D call. Trimming stripped 0 bases from V and 0 bases from J, with 6 bases between. The CDR3 loop spans 15 amino acids. Germline loops: CDR1 SGHVS, CDR2 FQNEAQ. In DNA form, the CDR3 reads TGTGCCAGCAGCTTAGCTGAGAGCTCCTACAATGAGCAGTTCTTC. Its protein is CASSLAESSYNEQFF. Combining the CDR3 with reference TRBV7-8 and TRBJ2-1 gives the whole variable domain GAGVSQSPRYKVAKRGQDVALRCDPISGHVSLFWYQQALGQGPEFLTYFQNEAQLDKSGLPSDRFFAERPEGSVSTLKIQRTQQEDSAVYLCASSLAESSYNEQFFGPGTRLTVL.